This T cell receptor beta chain was sequenced in a study of graft-versus-host responses after intestinal transplantation. The wider study: Tacrolimus plus steroids were given to all recipients for approximately three years, preceded by anti-thymocyte globulin induction. Study-wide findings and caveats: Graft-versus-host to host-versus-graft clonal ratios in allografts were high in patients with graft-donor T cell macrochimerism. With peak circulating GvH clone levels came an association with early post-transplant HvG declines. Some GvH clones were seen earlier in gut or blood, suggesting intestinal origin.

This clone was recorded once. As yet, its antigen is unknown. V lost 6 bases and J lost 4, with 12 bases in between. The CDR3 sequence is 13 residues long. Germline V gene lookup returns CDR1 MNHEY and CDR2 SVGAGI. Generated by immunoSEQ multiplex PCR, the TCRdb table keeps only in-frame clones and is missing some. Of 90,000 to 95,000 clones in the sample, around nine tenths were seen once. The sequence came from a human donor who received an intestinal transplant. The genes are TRBV6-5 and TRBJ1-2; D gene uncertain. The starting material was unstimulated CD8+ T cells sorted from spleen or lymph node cells, obtained before intestinal transplant. In nucleotides, the CDR3 is TGTGCCAGCAGCCCCGGGAGTCCCTATGGCTACACCTTC. Its protein product is CASSPGSPYGYTF.